The 32 T cell receptor beta chains given below trace back to one sample, sequenced in a study of T cell responses to AZD1222 COVID-19 vaccine. Sequenced by immunoSEQ multiplex PCR; TCRdb stores in-frame clones only, minus some. The data hold 95,000 to 150,000 clones, with about 90% observed a single time. This material consisted of peripheral blood, taken 28 days after the second AZD1222 dose. These receptors were collected from an adult who received the AZD1222 COVID-19 vaccine.

The chain couples TRBV7-9 to TRBJ1-5; D perhaps matches TRBD1 (5 bases). The germline CDR1 and CDR2 sequences are SEHNR and FQNEAQ (reference sequence). CDR3 length equals 14 residues. V was trimmed by 1 base and J by 4 bases, leaving 8 bases between them. This CDR3 reads CASSLGGGNQPQHF. In nucleotides, the CDR3 is TGTGCCAGCAGCTTAGGGGGGGGTAATCAGCCCCAGCATTTT.

CDR3 region: CASSASQDRYEQYF. For the CDR3, the DNA is TGTGCCAGCAGCGCGAGTCAGGACCGCTACGAGCAGTACTTC. The genes are TRBV6-5 and TRBJ2-7; D not certain. The CDR3 runs 14 residues. V was trimmed by 6 bases and J by 3 bases, leaving 15 bases between them. Germline CDR1 is MNHEY and CDR2 is SVGAGI.

V gene TRBV2 combines with J gene TRBJ1-5, with D hard to call. Germline CDR1 reads SNHLY; CDR2 reads FYNNEI. V dropped 6 bases and J dropped 8 bases, with 14 bases sitting between them. The length of the CDR3 is 13 residues. The CDR3 nucleotides read TGTGCCAGCAGCGTACCGGGCCTCAAGCCCCAGCATTTT. Its protein product is CASSVPGLKPQHF.

The rearrangement joins TRBV3-1 (or the pseudogene TRBV3-2) to TRBJ2-7; a possible D gene is TRBD1 (6 bases). This CDR3 is 13 amino acids long. Germline V gives CDR1 LGHDT, CDR2 YNNKEL (reference sequence). Trimming took off 3 bases at V and 3 bases at J, with 9 bases between the two ends. The CDR3 DNA follows: TGTGCCAGCAGCCATCTCAGGGGCTACGAGCAGTACTTC. It translates to CASSHLRGYEQYF.

V and J are TRBV6-1 and TRBJ1-2; D remains unclear. CDR1 is MNHNS and CDR2 is SASEGT in the germline V gene. CDR3 length: 14 residues. Trimming took off 1 base at V and 0 bases at J, with 6 bases between the two ends. The CDR3 nucleotides read TGTGCCAGCAGTGAAGAAAGAGCTAACTATGGCTACACCTTC. Its protein product is CASSEERANYGYTF.

This sequence joins TRBV11-1 and TRBJ1-1; no clear D gene. The V and J ends lost 5 bases and 1 base respectively, with 14 bases between them. The CDR3 spans 15 residues. From germline, CDR1 is SGHAT and CDR2 FQDESV (reference sequence). CDR3 nucleotides: TGTGCCAGCAGCCACCGGGCCGCCCCGAACACTGAAGCTTTCTTT. This encodes CASSHRAAPNTEAFF.

The V call is TRBV27, the J call TRBJ1-2; possible D gene TRBD1, 5 bases. V shed 6 bases and J shed 4 bases, with 21 bases lying between them. This CDR3 comprises 16 residues. Germline loops: CDR1 MNHEY, CDR2 SMNVEV (reference sequence). CDR3: CASREYRDPNFYGYTF. Written as DNA, the CDR3 is TGTGCCAGCAGAGAATACCGGGACCCCAACTTCTATGGCTACACCTTC.

The gene calls are TRBV28 and TRBJ1-2, with a weak D call TRBD1 (6 bases). The germline V gene has CDR1 MDHEN and CDR2 SYDVKM. The CDR3 is 14 amino acids. V gave up 7 bases and J gave up 8 bases, with 20 bases separating them. This CDR3 reads CASIPPGGERGYTF. CDR3 DNA sequence: TGTGCCAGCATCCCCCCGGGGGGCGAGAGAGGCTACACCTTC.

This clone was seen a few times. The chain uses TRBV5-5 and TRBJ1-3; the D gene is possibly TRBD1 (5 bases). Trimming stripped 0 bases from V and 4 bases from J, with 11 bases between. CDR1 is SGHKS and CDR2 is YYEKEE in the germline V gene (reference sequence). The CDR3 extends over 15 amino acids. The CDR3 nucleotides read TGTGCCAGCAGCTTGGCCCCAGGGAAAGGAAACACCATATATTTT. This encodes CASSLAPGKGNTIYF.

The chain combines TRBV15 with TRBJ2-3; D gene uncertain. Germline V gene sequence: CDR1 LNHNV, CDR2 YYDKDF (reference sequence). The germline V and J ends were trimmed by 4 bases and 0 bases, with 2 bases remaining between them. The CDR3 is 12 amino acids. Here the CDR3 reads CATSTSTDTQYF. The CDR3 coding sequence is TGTGCCACCAGCACAAGCACAGATACGCAGTATTTT.

The chain links TRBV2 to TRBJ1-5, with D unclear. This CDR3 is 13 amino acids long. Trimming removed 8 bases from V and 4 bases from J, with 12 bases in between. Germline CDR1 and CDR2: SNHLY and FYNNEI. The CDR3 loop is CASGRAENQPQHF. The CDR3 DNA reads TGTGCCAGCGGGAGAGCGGAAAATCAGCCCCAGCATTTT.

This chain uses TRBV27 with TRBJ1-4; tentatively, D is TRBD1 (6 bases). V shed 4 bases and J shed 4 bases, with 13 bases lying between them. This CDR3 region has 15 residues. Germline values: CDR1 MNHEY, CDR2 SMNVEV (reference sequence). The CDR3 DNA sequence: TGTGCCAGCAGTTACTACAGGGCGGATAATGAAAAACTGTTTTTT. Protein sequence: CASSYYRADNEKLFF. The entire variable domain, with the rest obtained from reference TRBV27 and TRBJ1-4, is as follows: EAQVTQNPRYLITVTGKKLTVTCSQNMNHEYMSWYRQDPGLGLRQIYYSMNVEVTDKGDVPEGYKVSRKEKRNFPLILESPSPNQTSLYFCASSYYRADNEKLFFGSGTQLSVL.

The chain carries TRBV21-1 and TRBJ2-5; TRBD1 is the table's D call, not checked against the DNA. TRBV21-1 is labeled a pseudogene. CDR3 length: 17 residues. In DNA form, the CDR3 reads TGTGCCAGCAGCCGTCCCAGGACAGGAGACCGCGGAGAGACCCAGTACTTC. Amino acid sequence: CASSRPRTGDRGETQYF.

The chain employs TRBV3-1 (or the pseudogene TRBV3-2) and TRBJ1-1; D uncertain. The ends were cut back, 1 base at V and 4 bases at J, with 13 bases in the middle. CDR3 length: 15 amino acids. Germline lookup yields CDR1 LGHDT and CDR2 YNNKEL (reference sequence). In DNA form, the CDR3 reads TGTGCCAGCAGCCAAGGTTTCGGGTCGGGCACTGAAGCTTTCTTT. As protein: CASSQGFGSGTEAFF.

The chain joins TRBV5-1 to TRBJ2-2; perhaps TRBD1 as D (5 bases). V shed 3 bases and J shed 0 bases, with 6 bases lying between them. Germline V gives CDR1 SGHRS, CDR2 YFSETQ. This CDR3 spans 14 amino acids. CDR3 loop: CASSSRANTGELFF. The CDR3 coding sequence is TGCGCCAGCAGCTCCAGGGCGAACACCGGGGAGCTGTTTTTT.

The chain has TRBV6-6 and TRBJ1-5, with D perhaps matching TRBD1 (5 bases). V was pared by 8 bases and J by 3 bases, with 17 bases between. CDR3 length equals 15 residues. From germline, CDR1 is MNHNY and CDR2 SVGAGI (reference sequence). The CDR3: CASGRGVVSNQPQHF. The CDR3 DNA is TGTGCCAGCGGGAGAGGGGTTGTGTCCAATCAGCCCCAGCATTTT.

The V gene is TRBV6-6, the J gene TRBJ1-2; D uncertain. This CDR3 comprises 14 residues. V lost 5 bases, J lost 5 bases, and 15 bases lay in between. Germline values: CDR1 MNHNY, CDR2 SVGAGI (reference sequence). CDR3 bases: TGTGCCAGCAGTCGAGGGATGGGAGATTATGGCTACACCTTC. It specifies CASSRGMGDYGYTF.

The chain combines TRBV14 with TRBJ2-1, with 10 positions matching TRBD2. CDR1 is SGHDN, CDR2 FVKESK, per germline. The junction had 5 bases not matched to a gene; V was cut back by 4 bases and J by 5 bases. The CDR3 contains 15 residues. The CDR3 here is CASSPLLAGNNEQFF. In DNA form, the CDR3 reads TGTGCCAGCAGCCCCCTACTAGCGGGGAACAATGAGCAGTTCTTC.

The V call is TRBV5-1, the J call TRBJ2-3; TRBD2 agrees at 11 bases. Germline-derived CDR1 and CDR2 are SGHRS and YFSETQ. Trimming cost V 8 bases and J 0 bases; bases outside gene matches: 2. This CDR3 contains 14 residues. The CDR3 DNA reads TGCGCCAGTCGACTAGCGGGAAGCACAGATACGCAGTATTTT. Translating it yields CASRLAGSTDTQYF.

V gene TRBV19 combines with J gene TRBJ1-1; tentative D call: TRBD1 (6 bases). V was pared by 2 bases and J by 0 bases, with 13 bases between. Germline V gene lookup returns CDR1 LNHDA and CDR2 SQIVND (reference sequence). This CDR3 is built from 16 residues. DNA for the CDR3: TGTGCCAGTAGTATAAGGGGGGCAGGAATGAACACTGAAGCTTTCTTT. This sequence encodes CASSIRGAGMNTEAFF.

The gene calls are TRBV13 and TRBJ1-3; 8 bases align to TRBD1. This CDR3 comprises 18 residues. Germline lookup yields CDR1 PRHDT and CDR2 FYEKMQ (reference sequence). J lost 0 bases, V lost 4 bases, and 11 bases had no gene match. The CDR3 loop is CASSSLSTGANSGNTIYF. As DNA, the CDR3 is TGTGCCAGCAGCTCCCTTTCGACAGGGGCGAACTCTGGAAACACCATATATTTT.

The chain joins TRBV9 to TRBJ1-2; D uncertain. CDR3 size: 12 residues. Germline lookup yields CDR1 SGDLS and CDR2 YYNGEE. V gave up 2 bases and J gave up 1 base, with 3 bases separating them. Here the CDR3 DNA reads TGTGCCAGCAGCGTTGTTAACTATGGCTACACCTTC. Amino acids: CASSVVNYGYTF.

The chain couples TRBV7-2 to TRBJ1-2; TRBD1 matches 7 bases. Trimming took 2 bases from V and 6 from J; bases not matched to a gene: 0. Germline V gene lookup returns CDR1 SGHTA and CDR2 FQGNSA. The CDR3 is made up of 12 amino acids. The CDR3 is CASSLRGHGYTF. The DNA of the CDR3 is TGTGCCAGCAGCTTAAGGGGGCATGGCTACACCTTC.

This sequence joins TRBV5-4 and TRBJ2-7, with TRBD1 as a possible D gene (6 bases). The V gene's germline CDR1 is SGHNT and CDR2 YYREEE (reference sequence). The CDR3 is made up of 15 amino acids. The V end was cut by 3 bases, the J end by 2 bases, with 15 bases between. The CDR3 nucleotides are TGTGCCAGCAGCTGGACCCAGGGGTCGGCCTACGAGCAGTACTTC. Its translation is CASSWTQGSAYEQYF. Full variable domain (missing parts from reference TRBV5-4 and TRBJ2-7): ETGVTQSPTHLIKTRGQQVTLRCSSQSGHNTVSWYQQALGQGPQFIFQYYREEENGRGNFPPRFSGLQFPNYSSELNVNALELDDSALYLCASSWTQGSAYEQYFGPGTRLTVT.

The chain uses TRBV21-1 and TRBJ1-1. TRBV21-1 is an annotated pseudogene. This CDR3 comprises 15 residues. The CDR3 is CASSTPAGVNTEAFF. Here the CDR3 DNA reads TGTGCCAGCAGCACCCCTGCGGGGGTGAACACTGAAGCTTTCTTT.

The chain combines TRBV9 with TRBJ1-2; no definite D call. This CDR3 has 14 amino acids. Trimming left V 4 bases short and J 3 bases short, with 13 bases between. Germline V gene lookup returns CDR1 SGDLS and CDR2 YYNGEE. The CDR3 region has the DNA TGTGCCAGCAGCCCCCTCCGGGCTGACTATGGCTACACCTTC. Amino acids: CASSPLRADYGYTF.

The chain uses TRBV7-2 and TRBJ1-6; TRBD1 aligns across 9 bases. J lost 2 bases, V lost 1 base, and 9 bases had no gene match. CDR1 and CDR2 from the germline V gene are SGHTA and FQGNSA. CDR3 length: 19 residues. The CDR3 reads CASSLGHLWTGAYNSPLHF. CDR3 sequence (DNA): TGTGCCAGCAGCTTAGGGCACTTGTGGACAGGGGCCTATAATTCACCCCTCCACTTT.

The chain combines TRBV6-4 with TRBJ1-6; 7 nucleotides agree with TRBD1. V lost 6 bases to trimming and J lost 10 bases; unmatched junction nucleotides: 12. The germline V gene has CDR1 MRHNA and CDR2 SNTAGT. The CDR3 is made up of 15 amino acids. The CDR3 reads CASRKDRREQSPLHF. The DNA of the CDR3 is TGTGCCAGCAGAAAGGACAGGCGGGAACAGTCACCCCTCCACTTT.

This clone was seen only once. The CDR3 DNA is TGTGCCAGCAGTTTGGAAACAGGGACTTGGTCACCCCTCCACTTT. This translates into CASSLETGTWSPLHF. The chain joins TRBV28 to TRBJ1-6; tentatively, D is TRBD1 (6 bases). This CDR3 has 15 amino acids. Germline V gene sequence: CDR1 MDHEN, CDR2 SYDVKM. Trimming pared 3 bases from V and 10 bases from J, leaving 16 bases between. Complete variable domain (other parts from reference TRBV28 and TRBJ1-6): DVKVTQSSRYLVKRTGEKVFLECVQDMDHENMFWYRQDPGLGLRLIYFSYDVKMKEKGDIPEGYSVSREKKERFSLILESASTNQTSMYLCASSLETGTWSPLHFGNGTRLTVT.

The chain recombines TRBV2 with TRBJ1-4; no definite D call. The CDR3 is 15 residues long. Trimming took off 1 base at V and 5 bases at J, with 11 bases between the two ends. The V gene's germline CDR1 is SNHLY and CDR2 FYNNEI. CDR3 amino acids: CASSEEAGENEKLFF. The DNA for the CDR3 is TGTGCCAGCAGTGAAGAGGCAGGAGAAAATGAAAAACTGTTTTTT.

This clone appeared a single time. The chain links TRBV27 to TRBJ2-3; 13 positions match TRBD2. The junction had 23 bases not matched to a gene; V was cut back by 5 bases and J by 6 bases. Germline lookup yields CDR1 MNHEY and CDR2 SMNVEV (reference sequence). This CDR3 is 21 amino acids long. CDR3 region: CASSPPPGPGTGLAGLDTQYF. The CDR3, as DNA: TGTGCCAGCAGTCCTCCCCCCGGGCCCGGAACGGGACTAGCGGGGCTCGATACGCAGTATTTT.

J is TRBJ1-2 and V is TRBV5-6, with unresolved D. Germline V gene data show CDR1 as SGHDT and CDR2 as YYEEEE. The CDR3 contains 11 residues. V was shortened by 4 bases and J by 7 bases, with 8 bases between the two germline ends. The DNA for the CDR3 is TGTGCCAGCAGCCAGTCCTCTGGCTACACCTTC. Its translation: CASSQSSGYTF.